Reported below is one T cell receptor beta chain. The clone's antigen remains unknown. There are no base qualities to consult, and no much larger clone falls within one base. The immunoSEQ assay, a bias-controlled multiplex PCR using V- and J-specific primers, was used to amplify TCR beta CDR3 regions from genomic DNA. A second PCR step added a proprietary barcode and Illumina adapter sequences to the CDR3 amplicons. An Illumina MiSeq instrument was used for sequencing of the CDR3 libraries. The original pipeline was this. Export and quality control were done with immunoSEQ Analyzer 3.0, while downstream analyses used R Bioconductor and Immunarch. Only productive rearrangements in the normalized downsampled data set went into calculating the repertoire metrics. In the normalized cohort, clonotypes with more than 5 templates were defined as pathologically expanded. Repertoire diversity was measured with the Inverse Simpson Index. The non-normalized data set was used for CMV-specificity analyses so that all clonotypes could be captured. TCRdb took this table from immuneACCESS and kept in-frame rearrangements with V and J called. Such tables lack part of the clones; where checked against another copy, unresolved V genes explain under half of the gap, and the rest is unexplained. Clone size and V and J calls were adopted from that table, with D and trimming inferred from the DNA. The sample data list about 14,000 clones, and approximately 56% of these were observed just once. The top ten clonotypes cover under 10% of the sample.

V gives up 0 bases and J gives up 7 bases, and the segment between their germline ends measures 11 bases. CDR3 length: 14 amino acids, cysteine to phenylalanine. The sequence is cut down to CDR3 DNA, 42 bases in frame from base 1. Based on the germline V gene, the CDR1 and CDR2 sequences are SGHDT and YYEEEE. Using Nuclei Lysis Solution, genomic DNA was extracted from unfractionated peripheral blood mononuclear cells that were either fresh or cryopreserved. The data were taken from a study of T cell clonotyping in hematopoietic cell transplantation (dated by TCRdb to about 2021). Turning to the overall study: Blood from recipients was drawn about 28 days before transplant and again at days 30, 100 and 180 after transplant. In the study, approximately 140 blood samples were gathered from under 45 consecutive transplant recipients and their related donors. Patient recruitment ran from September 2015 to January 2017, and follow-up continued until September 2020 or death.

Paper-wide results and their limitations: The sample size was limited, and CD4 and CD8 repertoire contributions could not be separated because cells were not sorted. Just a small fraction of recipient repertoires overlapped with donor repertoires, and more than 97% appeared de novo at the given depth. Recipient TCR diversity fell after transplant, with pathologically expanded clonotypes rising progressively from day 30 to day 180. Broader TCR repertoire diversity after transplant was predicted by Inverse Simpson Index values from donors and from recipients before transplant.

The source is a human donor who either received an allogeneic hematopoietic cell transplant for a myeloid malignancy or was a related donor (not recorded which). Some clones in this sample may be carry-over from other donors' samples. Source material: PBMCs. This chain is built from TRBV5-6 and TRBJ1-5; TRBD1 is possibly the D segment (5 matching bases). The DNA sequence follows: TGTGCCAGCAGCTTGGCCGGGGGGGGGCAGCCCCAGCATTTT. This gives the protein CASSLAGGGQPQHF.